The following is a T cell receptor beta chain sequence with its context. Its antigen is still unknown. Base-call qualities are not available, and no considerably larger clone is one nucleotide away. The CDR3 regions of human TCRbeta chains were analyzed by immunosequencing. For the original study's pipeline: Repertoire TCRs were checked for matches against a reference library of SARS-CoV-2-specific TCRs that had been generated using the MIRA antigen-specificity platform. Breadth meant the fraction of unique TCRs that were SARS-CoV-2-associated, whereas depth meant the fraction of total T cells that were SARS-CoV-2-associated. Using the MIRA data, each spike-specific TCR was assigned both to the spike region to which the TCR was reactive and to a CD4 or CD8 class. Log10-transformed breadth and depth values were compared by one-way ANOVA with Sidak's multiple comparisons tests. TCRdb's version of the immuneACCESS table is confined to in-frame rearrangements and falls short of the full clone set. An unresolved V gene accounts for under half of the shortfall where checked; the remainder is of unknown origin. V, J and clone size are those of that table, while D and trimming were read from the DNA. The sample table shows 84,000 or so clones, and 75% to 95% are seen once. 3.3% of the sample comes from the top ten.

The time point label of this sample denotes: about 28 days (+/-7) after the second vaccine dose. AZD1222 recipients given second doses at about 4 weeks or at about 12 weeks were pooled, since spike-specific TCR depth and breadth were not found to differ between the two schedules. Vaccinee samples were obtained from the UK trials COV001 and COV002, which included a single-blind randomized controlled phase 2/3 trial of AZD1222 (ChAdOx1 nCoV-19) in healthy adults. For TCRbeta chain sequencing, PBMC samples from trial participants were taken at day 0 and at day 28 after the second dose. The data were obtained in a study of T cell responses to AZD1222 COVID-19 vaccine (dated by TCRdb to 2020 to 2022). Background for the entire study: TCR sequencing covered fewer than 250 trial participants: 200 to 220 given two doses of AZD1222 and 26 given two doses of MenACWY control vaccine. Trial participants were enrolled by age into subgroups of 18-55, 56-69 and 70-plus years, and about 150, 27 and 61 TCR-sequenced participants, respectively, were included in these subgroups.

The germline V gene encodes CDR1 SNHLY and CDR2 FYNNEI. After removal of 7 bases from V and 8 bases from J, the junction retains 14 bases not matched to a gene. From its cysteine to its phenylalanine, the CDR3 spans 15 amino acids. Only the CDR3 region is kept as DNA, spanning 45 bases read in frame from base 1. The paper as a whole reports these results and caveats: Most participants were white British and females outnumbered males, and the authors suggested that clonal diversity may have been underestimated. A significant rise in spike-specific TCR breadth and depth was observed after two AZD1222 doses relative to day 0 and relative to MenACWY recipients. Conclusions about previously exposed vaccinees are limited because only 6 or 7 AZD1222 recipients were SARS-CoV-2 seropositive at baseline. The 56-69-year group was small, and its depth increase did not reach significance, likely because of low power. Because no day 14 peak-response samples were available, the repertoires could be characterized only after the peak T cell response. Nearly half of unique spike-specific TCRs reportedly recognized epitopes outside regions mutated in the B.1.351 and B.1.1.7 variants. The vaccine-associated CD4 TCRs covered the entire spike protein, and the dominant responses fell in regions 160-218 and 743-854.

The sample consisted of peripheral blood, taken 28 days after the second AZD1222 dose. The chain uses TRBV2 and TRBJ2-3, with TRBD2 matching 8 junction bases. The receptor comes from an adult who received the AZD1222 COVID-19 vaccine. The CDR3 protein is CASKAGGAFASTQYF. The DNA sequence is given as TGTGCCAGCAAGGCCGGGGGGGCCTTTGCGAGTACGCAGTATTTT.